This is a list of T cell receptor beta chains from one sample in a study of blood T cell repertoires in COVID-19. The table came from immunoSEQ multiplex PCR; TCRdb's copy has only in-frame clones and leaves some out. Seen here are 200,000 to 250,000 clones, 65% to 85% observed once, and the top ten hold 6.8%. The sample taken for sequencing was PBMCs or T cells enriched from blood (not recorded which). The receptors were sampled from a middle-aged woman who had recovered from COVID-19. Both conserved end residues are part of each CDR3. A D gene is named only where the DNA matches it firmly. A clone size is listed for some rows: how often the clone was seen (once, few, many), or a class if it is expanded.

j_gene,d_gene,abundance,v_gene,CDR3nt,CDR3aa
TRBJ1-5,TRBD1,once,TRBV19,TGTGCCAGTACCGACAGGGTCGTCAATCAGCCCCAGCATTTT,CASTDRVVNQPQHF
TRBJ2-5,TRBD2,-,TRBV9,TGTGCCAGCAGCACCGGGACTAGCGGAATCCAAGAGACCCAGTACTTC,CASSTGTSGIQETQYF
TRBJ2-4,-,-,TRBV27,TGTGCCAGCAGTTCCGACCAACTAGTTTCCAAAAACATTCAGTACTTC,CASSSDQLVSKNIQYF
TRBJ2-3,-,-,TRBV7-2,TGTGCCAGCAGCTTTGCGCCCACAGATACGCAGTATTTT,CASSFAPTDTQYF
TRBJ1-4,TRBD1,-,TRBV7-9,TGTGCCAGCAGCCGACGGGCTGGGACAGGGAATGAAAAACTGTTTTTT,CASSRRAGTGNEKLFF
TRBJ1-2,TRBD1,-,TRBV6-5,TGTGCCAGCACTCTGGACAGGGCCAACTATGGCTACACCTTC,CASTLDRANYGYTF
TRBJ2-2,TRBD1,-,TRBV15,TGTGCCACCAGCGACAGGGTGCCAGCGAACACCGGGGAGCTGTTTTTT,CATSDRVPANTGELFF
TRBJ2-5,-,-,TRBV28,TGTGCCAGCAGAAGGGGAGGAGAGACCCAGTACTTC,CASRRGGETQYF
TRBJ1-1,TRBD1,-,TRBV9,TGTGCCAGCAGCACCTCAGGGGGTCGGCGCACTGAAGCTTTCTTT,CASSTSGGRRTEAFF
TRBJ2-2,-,-,TRBV28,TGTGCCAGCAGGTATCCGAACACCGGGGAGCTGTTTTTT,CASRYPNTGELFF
TRBJ2-1,-,-,TRBV7-6,TGTGCCAGCAGCTTTGGACTTTACAATGAGCAGTTCTTC,CASSFGLYNEQFF
TRBJ1-3,-,-,TRBV30,TGTGCCTGGAGTGAGGAGGGCTCTGGAAACACCATATATTTT,CAWSEEGSGNTIYF
TRBJ2-1,-,-,TRBV28,TGTGCCAGCAGTATCAACAGGGCCCAAGAGGAGCAGTTCTTC,CASSINRAQEEQFF
TRBJ1-2,-,-,TRBV4-1,TGCGCCAGCAGCCAGGGAGGTGGCCCGAGATCCAGGAACTATGGCTACACCTTC,CASSQGGGPRSRNYGYTF
TRBJ2-7,-,-,TRBV28,TGTGCCAGCACCTCCTTTAGCAGCTCCTACGAGCAGTACTTC,CASTSFSSSYEQYF
TRBJ2-7,-,-,TRBV6-2/TRBV6-3,TGTGCCAGCAGTTTGAGTCTCTACGACGAGCAGTACTTC,CASSLSLYDEQYF
TRBJ1-1,TRBD1,few,TRBV7-8,TGTGCCAGCAGTCCGACAGGGTTCCTTAAAGCTTTCTTT,CASSPTGFLKAFF